This TCR beta chain is drawn from a study of cytomegalovirus exposure and HLA in healthy donors. As regards this clone: Its antigen is unknown.

Sequencing used immunoSEQ multiplex PCR; TCRdb keeps in-frame clones, though not all of them. The table shows roughly 150,000 clones, with around nine tenths occurring only once. Germline lookup yields CDR1 SGDLS and CDR2 YYNGEE. V was clipped by 0 bases and J by 5 bases, with 11 bases between them. The CDR3 contains 15 residues. Study-wide points: Specificity of three CMV-associated chains for CMV antigens was verified in vitro. TCR clusters originating in the first cohort tended to co-occur in the roughly 120 validation repertoires, according to a later analysis. Cytomegalovirus association was assigned to more than 150 TCR beta chains.

This receptor was obtained from a woman in her late teens or twenties in good health and CMV-seropositive. The chain is built from TRBV9 and TRBJ2-2; tentatively, D is TRBD1 (6 bases). Sequenced input: PBMCs. The CDR3 DNA is TGTGCCAGCAGCGTAGGTCAGGGGCGGACCGGGGAGCTGTTTTTT. Encoded protein: CASSVGQGRTGELFF.